The sequence of this T cell receptor (beta chain) was determined in a study of T-cell reconstitution after alpha-beta-depleted transplantation in children. The TCRbeta library incorporated unique molecular identifiers. TCRdb re-derived calls from the PCR reads in MiXCR, one entry per CDR3 protein. Found here are 240,000 or so distinct CDR3 sequences, 9.5% to 15% of them singletons; the top ten hold over 2.5%. This clonotype was observed many times. The CDR3 is 11 residues long. CDR1 and CDR2 from the germline V gene are DFQATT and SNEGSKA (reference sequence). V shed 0 bases and J shed 6 bases, with 6 bases lying between them.

The sequence was collected from a human donor who donated a stem cell graft to a child with acute lymphoblastic leukemia. The chain combines TRBV20-1 with TRBJ2-7; D gene ambiguous. Sequencing used PBMCs from the stem cell graft donor, obtained from the stem cell graft. The DNA for the CDR3 is TGCAGTGCTAGAGATATAAGCGAGCAGTACTTC. Residues: CSARDISEQYF.